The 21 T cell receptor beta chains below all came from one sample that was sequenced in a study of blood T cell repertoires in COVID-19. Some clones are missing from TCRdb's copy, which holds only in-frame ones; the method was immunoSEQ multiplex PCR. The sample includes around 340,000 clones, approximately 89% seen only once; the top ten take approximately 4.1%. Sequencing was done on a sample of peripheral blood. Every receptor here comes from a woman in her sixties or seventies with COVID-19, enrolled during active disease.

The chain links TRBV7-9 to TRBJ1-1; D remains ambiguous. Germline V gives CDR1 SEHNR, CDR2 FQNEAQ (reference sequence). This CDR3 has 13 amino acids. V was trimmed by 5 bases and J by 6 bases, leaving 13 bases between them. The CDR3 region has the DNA TGTGCCAGCAGCCTTCGGGGTGTTTCTGAAGCTTTCTTT. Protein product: CASSLRGVSEAFF.

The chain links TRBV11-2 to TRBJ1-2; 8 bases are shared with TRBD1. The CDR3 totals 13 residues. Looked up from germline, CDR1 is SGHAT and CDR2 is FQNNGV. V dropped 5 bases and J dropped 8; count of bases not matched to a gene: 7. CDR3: CASSPGTGRGYTF. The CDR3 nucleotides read TGTGCCAGCAGCCCCGGGACAGGCCGAGGCTACACCTTC.

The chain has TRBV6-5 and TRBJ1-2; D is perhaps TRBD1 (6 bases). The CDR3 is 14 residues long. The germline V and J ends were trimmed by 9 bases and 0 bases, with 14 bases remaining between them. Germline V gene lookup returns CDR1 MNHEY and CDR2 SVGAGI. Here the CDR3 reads CASGAGTSNYGYTF. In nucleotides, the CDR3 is TGTGCCAGTGGGGCCGGGACATCTAACTATGGCTACACCTTC.

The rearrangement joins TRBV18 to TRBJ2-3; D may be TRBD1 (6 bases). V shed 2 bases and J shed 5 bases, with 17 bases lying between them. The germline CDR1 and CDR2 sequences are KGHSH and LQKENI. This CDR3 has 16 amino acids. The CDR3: CASSPISTGLQDTQYF. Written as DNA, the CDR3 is TGTGCCAGCTCACCAATCTCGACAGGTCTCCAAGATACGCAGTATTTT.

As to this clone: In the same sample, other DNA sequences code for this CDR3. CDR3 sequence (DNA): TGCGCCAGCAGCTTGGGACAGTCCTACAATGAGCAGTTCTTC. Protein: CASSLGQSYNEQFF. The chain links TRBV5-1 to TRBJ2-1; perhaps TRBD1 as D (5 bases). Germline loops: CDR1 SGHRS, CDR2 YFSETQ. V was cut by 0 bases and J by 1 base, with 5 bases left in between. CDR3 length: 14 residues.

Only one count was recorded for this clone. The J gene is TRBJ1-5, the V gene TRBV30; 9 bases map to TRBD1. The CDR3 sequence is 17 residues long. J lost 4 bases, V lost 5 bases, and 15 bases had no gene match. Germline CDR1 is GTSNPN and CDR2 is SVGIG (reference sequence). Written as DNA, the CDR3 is TGTGCCTGGGCCCCTCCGAGGGGGACAGGGATTAATCAGCCCCAGCATTTT. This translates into CAWAPPRGTGINQPQHF.

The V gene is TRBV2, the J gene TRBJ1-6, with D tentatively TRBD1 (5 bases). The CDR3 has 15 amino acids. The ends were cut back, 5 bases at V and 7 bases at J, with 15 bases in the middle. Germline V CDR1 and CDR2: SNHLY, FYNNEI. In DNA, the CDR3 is TGTGCCAGCAGTCCTCGCCAAACAGGAAATTCACCCCTCCACTTT. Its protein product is CASSPRQTGNSPLHF.

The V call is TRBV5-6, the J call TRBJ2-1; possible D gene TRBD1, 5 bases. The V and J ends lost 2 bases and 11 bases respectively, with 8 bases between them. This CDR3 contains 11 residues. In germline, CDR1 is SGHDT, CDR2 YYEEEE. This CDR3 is CASSFSDKQFF. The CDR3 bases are TGTGCCAGCAGCTTTTCGGACAAGCAGTTCTTC.

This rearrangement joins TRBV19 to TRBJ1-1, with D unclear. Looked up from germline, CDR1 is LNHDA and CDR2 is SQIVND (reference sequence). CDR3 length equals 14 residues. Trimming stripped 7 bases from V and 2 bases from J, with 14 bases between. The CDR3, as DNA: TGTGCCAGTACCCAACATTGGGCAAACACTGAAGCTTTCTTT. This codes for CASTQHWANTEAFF.

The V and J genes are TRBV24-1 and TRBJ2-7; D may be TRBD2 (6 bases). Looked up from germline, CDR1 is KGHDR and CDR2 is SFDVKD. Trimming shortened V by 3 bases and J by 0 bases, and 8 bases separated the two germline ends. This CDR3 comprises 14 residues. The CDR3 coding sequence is TGTGCCACCAGTGATCGGGACTCCTCCTACGAGCAGTACTTC. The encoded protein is CATSDRDSSYEQYF.

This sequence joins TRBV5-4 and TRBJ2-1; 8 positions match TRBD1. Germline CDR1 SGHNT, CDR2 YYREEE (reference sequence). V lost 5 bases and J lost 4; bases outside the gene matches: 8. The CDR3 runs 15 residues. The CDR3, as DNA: TGTGCCAGCAGGCGTACAGGGGGGATGTACAATGAGCAGTTCTTC. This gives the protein CASRRTGGMYNEQFF. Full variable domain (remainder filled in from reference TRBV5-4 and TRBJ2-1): ETGVTQSPTHLIKTRGQQVTLRCSSQSGHNTVSWYQQALGQGPQFIFQYYREEENGRGNFPPRFSGLQFPNYSSELNVNALELDDSALYLCASRRTGGMYNEQFFGPGTRLTVL.

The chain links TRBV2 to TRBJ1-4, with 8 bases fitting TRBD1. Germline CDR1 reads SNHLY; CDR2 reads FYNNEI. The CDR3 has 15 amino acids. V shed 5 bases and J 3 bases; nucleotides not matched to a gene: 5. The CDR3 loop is CASSRQGLSNEKLFF. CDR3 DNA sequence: TGTGCCAGCAGTCGACAGGGGCTTTCTAATGAAAAACTGTTTTTT.

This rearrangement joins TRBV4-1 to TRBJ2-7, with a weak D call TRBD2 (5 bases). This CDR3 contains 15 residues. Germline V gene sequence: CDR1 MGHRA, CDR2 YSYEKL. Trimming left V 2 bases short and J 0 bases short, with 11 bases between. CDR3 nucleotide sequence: TGCGCCAGCAGCCAATACGGGGAGAGCTCCTACGAGCAGTACTTC. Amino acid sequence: CASSQYGESSYEQYF.

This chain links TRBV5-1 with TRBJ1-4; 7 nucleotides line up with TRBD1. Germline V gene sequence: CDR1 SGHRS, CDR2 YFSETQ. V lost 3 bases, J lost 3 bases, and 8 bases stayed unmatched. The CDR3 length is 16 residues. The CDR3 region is CASSSTRGQSNEKLFF. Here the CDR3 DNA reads TGCGCCAGCAGCTCAACTAGGGGACAGTCTAATGAAAAACTGTTTTTT.

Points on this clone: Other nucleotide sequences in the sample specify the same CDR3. This CDR3 is CASSLLGQGRGEAFF. CDR3 bases: TGTGCCAGCAGCTTGTTGGGGCAGGGCCGCGGTGAAGCTTTCTTT. The genes are TRBV7-2 and TRBJ1-1; maybe TRBD1 (5 bases). The CDR3 is 15 amino acids. Trimming cost V 3 bases and J 7 bases, with 18 bases left between them. Germline loops: CDR1 SGHTA, CDR2 FQGNSA.

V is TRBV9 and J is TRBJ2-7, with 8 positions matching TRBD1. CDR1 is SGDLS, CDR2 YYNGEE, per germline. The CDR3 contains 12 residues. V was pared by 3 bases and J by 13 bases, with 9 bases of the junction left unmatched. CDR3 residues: CASSANRDRLYF. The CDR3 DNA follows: TGTGCCAGCAGCGCTAATCGGGACAGGCTATACTTC.

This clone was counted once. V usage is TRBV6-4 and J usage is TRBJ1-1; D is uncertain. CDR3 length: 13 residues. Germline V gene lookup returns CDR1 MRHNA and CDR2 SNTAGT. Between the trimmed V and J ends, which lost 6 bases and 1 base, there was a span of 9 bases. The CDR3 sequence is CASSRETNTEAFF. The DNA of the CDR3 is TGTGCCAGCAGCCGGGAGACGAACACTGAAGCTTTCTTT.

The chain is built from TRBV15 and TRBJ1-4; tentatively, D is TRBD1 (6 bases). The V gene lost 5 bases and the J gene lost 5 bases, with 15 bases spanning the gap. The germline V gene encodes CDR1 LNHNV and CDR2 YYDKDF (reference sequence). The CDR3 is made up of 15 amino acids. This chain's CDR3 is CATSQVGAANEKLFF. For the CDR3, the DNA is TGTGCCACCAGCCAGGTGGGGGCGGCGAATGAAAAACTGTTTTTT.

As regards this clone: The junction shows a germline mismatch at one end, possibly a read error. The CDR3: CATSDFRTGGIYEQCF. In DNA, the CDR3 is TGTGCCACCAGTGATTTCAGGACAGGGGGGATCTACGAGCAGTGCTTC. The chain links TRBV24-1 to TRBJ2-7, with 10 bases identical to TRBD1. The CDR3 is 16 amino acids. CDR1 is KGHDR, CDR2 SFDVKD, per germline.

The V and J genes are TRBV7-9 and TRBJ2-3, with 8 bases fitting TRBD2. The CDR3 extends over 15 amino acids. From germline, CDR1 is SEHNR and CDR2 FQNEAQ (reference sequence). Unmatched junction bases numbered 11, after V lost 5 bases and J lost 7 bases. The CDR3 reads CASSPLNGGVNTQYF. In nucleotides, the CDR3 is TGTGCCAGCAGCCCCCTAAACGGGGGGGTAAATACGCAGTATTTT. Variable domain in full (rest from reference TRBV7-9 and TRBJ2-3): DTGVSQNPRHKITKRGQNVTFRCDPISEHNRLYWYRQTLGQGPEFLTYFQNEAQLEKSRLLSDRFSAERPKGSFSTLEIQRTEQGDSAMYLCASSPLNGGVNTQYFGPGTRLTVL.

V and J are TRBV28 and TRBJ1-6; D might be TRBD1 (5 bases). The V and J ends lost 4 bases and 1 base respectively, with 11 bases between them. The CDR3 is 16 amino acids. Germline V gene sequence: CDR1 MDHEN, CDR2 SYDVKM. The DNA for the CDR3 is TGTGCCAGCAGTTCACCGGGGGGTTCCTATAATTCACCCCTCCACTTT. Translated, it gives CASSSPGGSYNSPLHF.